Below, 26 T cell receptor beta chains from the same sample are listed, as sequenced in a study of OX40 agonist ivuxolimab in advanced cancers. Profiled with immunoSEQ multiplex PCR; TCRdb holds only in-frame clones, not every one. This sample yields about 61,000 clones, of which around 88% are seen a single time; over 0.45% belongs to the top ten. The sequencing used CD4+ or CD8+ T cells sorted from blood, collected in a trial of the OX40 agonist ivuxolimab. The receptors stem from an adult with an advanced solid tumor such as melanoma, head and neck, liver or kidney cancer.

The chain couples TRBV2 to TRBJ2-3, with D tentatively TRBD2 (5 bases). Trimming pared 6 bases from V and 6 bases from J, leaving 19 bases between. CDR1 is SNHLY and CDR2 is FYNNEI in the germline V gene. The CDR3 loop spans 15 amino acids. Written as DNA, the CDR3 is TGTGCCAGCAGGTCCCTAGCAGCCACTACGGATACGCAGTATTTT. It codes for CASRSLAATTDTQYF. The full variable domain, rest sourced from reference TRBV2 and TRBJ2-3, is EPEVTQTPSHQVTQMGQEVILRCVPISNHLYFYWYRQILGQKVEFLVSFYNNEISEKSEIFDDQFSVERPDGSNFTLKIRSTKLEDSAMYFCASRSLAATTDTQYFGPGTRLTVL.

This chain joins TRBV2 and TRBJ1-5, with D maybe TRBD1 (5 bases). The CDR3 spans 13 residues. In germline, CDR1 is SNHLY, CDR2 FYNNEI. Trimming took 8 bases from V and 1 from J, leaving 9 bases between them. The CDR3 sequence is CASGRDSNQPQHF. For the CDR3, the DNA is TGTGCCAGCGGCCGGGACAGCAATCAGCCCCAGCATTTT. The full variable domain, completed using reference TRBV2 and TRBJ1-5, is EPEVTQTPSHQVTQMGQEVILRCVPISNHLYFYWYRQILGQKVEFLVSFYNNEISEKSEIFDDQFSVERPDGSNFTLKIRSTKLEDSAMYFCASGRDSNQPQHFGDGTRLSIL.

This clone was observed a few times. This chain links TRBV6-5 with TRBJ2-3, with 9 nucleotides matching TRBD1. Per the germline V gene, CDR1 is MNHEY and CDR2 is SVGAGI. The CDR3 is 15 residues long. With 6 bases clipped from V and 5 bases from J, the junction kept 9 bases outside the gene matches. The DNA of the CDR3 is TGTGCCAGCAGGACCCCGGGACAGGGTAGAGATACGCAGTATTTT. It codes for CASRTPGQGRDTQYF.

This rearrangement joins TRBV7-9 to TRBJ2-7; TRBD1 is a possible D gene (6 bases). This CDR3 is built from 11 residues. V shed 5 bases and J shed 13 bases, with 15 bases lying between them. From germline, CDR1 is SEHNR and CDR2 FQNEAQ (reference sequence). CDR3 DNA sequence: TGTGCCAGCAGCACTGATACAGGGCCATACTTC. Protein product: CASSTDTGPYF.

The chain combines TRBV10-2 with TRBJ2-7, with D possibly being TRBD2 (6 bases). V lost 6 bases and J lost 5, with 20 bases in between. Per germline, CDR1 WSHSY and CDR2 SAAADI. The CDR3 covers 15 residues. This CDR3 is CASRTWDSLEDEQYF. The CDR3 DNA reads TGCGCCAGCAGAACCTGGGACTCTTTGGAGGACGAGCAGTACTTC.

The chain recombines TRBV5-1 with TRBJ2-2; D remains ambiguous. The germline gives CDR1 SGHRS, CDR2 YFSETQ. Deletions cut 4 bases from V and 7 bases from J, with 11 bases between. The CDR3 spans 13 residues. The CDR3 DNA reads TGCGCCAGCAGCCTCAGTGAGAACGGGGAGCTGTTTTTT. It is translated as CASSLSENGELFF.

The rearrangement joins TRBV6-7 to TRBJ1-4; D gene uncertain. TRBV6-7 is annotated as an ORF whose role is uncertain. V was clipped by 6 bases and J by 3 bases, with 14 bases between them. The CDR3 extends over 15 amino acids. The CDR3 nucleotides are TGTGCCAGCAGATACCGGGAGGCGGCTAATGAAAAACTGTTTTTT. Translating it yields CASRYREAANEKLFF.

The chain recombines TRBV18 with TRBJ1-5, with a possible D match to TRBD1 (6 bases). Trimming stripped 6 bases from V and 7 bases from J, with 13 bases between. This CDR3 spans 13 amino acids. CDR1 and CDR2 (germline): KGHSH, LQKENI. The CDR3 DNA follows: TGTGCCAGCTCCCGGGACATGGACCAGCCCCAGCATTTT. Amino acids: CASSRDMDQPQHF.

This chain connects TRBV10-3 to TRBJ2-3; D perhaps matches TRBD2 (5 bases). Trimming shortened V by 0 bases and J by 2 bases, and 12 bases separated the two germline ends. Germline values: CDR1 ENHRY, CDR2 SYGVKD. The CDR3 contains 16 residues. CDR3 sequence (DNA): TGTGCCATCAGTGAGTCGTGGGCTAGCTTCACAGATACGCAGTATTTT. As protein: CAISESWASFTDTQYF.

The chain links TRBV7-9 to TRBJ2-1; D remains ambiguous. Germline V lookup: CDR1 SEHNR, CDR2 FQNEAQ (reference sequence). The CDR3 loop spans 15 amino acids. The V and J ends lost 1 base and 4 bases respectively, with 11 bases between them. CDR3 sequence: CASSLGSRVYNEQFF. The CDR3 DNA reads TGTGCCAGCAGCTTAGGGTCAAGGGTTTACAATGAGCAGTTCTTC. The variable domain in full, completed from reference TRBV7-9 and TRBJ2-1, reads DTGVSQNPRHKITKRGQNVTFRCDPISEHNRLYWYRQTLGQGPEFLTYFQNEAQLEKSRLLSDRFSAERPKGSFSTLEIQRTEQGDSAMYLCASSLGSRVYNEQFFGPGTRLTVL.

The chain recombines TRBV5-4 with TRBJ2-2; tentatively, D is TRBD2 (5 bases). Trimming pared 0 bases from V and 4 bases from J, leaving 13 bases between. The CDR3 sequence is 16 residues long. Germline V CDR1 and CDR2: SGHNT, YYREEE (reference sequence). The DNA for the CDR3 is TGTGCCAGCAGCTTGGCAGAGTTAGGGAGCACCGGGGAGCTGTTTTTT. Amino acid sequence: CASSLAELGSTGELFF.

This chain links TRBV6-6 with TRBJ2-5, with D unresolved. CDR1 and CDR2 from the germline V gene are MNHNY and SVGAGI (reference sequence). V gave up 2 bases and J gave up 5 bases, with 12 bases separating them. This CDR3 has 14 amino acids. CDR3 in DNA: TGTGCCAGCAGTTACCCGGGCCTCGGGGAGACCCAGTACTTC. Translated, it gives CASSYPGLGETQYF.

The rearrangement uses TRBV7-2 and TRBJ1-3; no clear D. The germline V and J ends were trimmed by 0 bases and 0 bases, with 6 bases remaining between them. In germline, CDR1 is SGHTA, CDR2 FQGNSA. This CDR3 is built from 15 residues. CDR3 in amino acids: CASSLAQDSGNTIYF. DNA for the CDR3: TGTGCCAGCAGCTTAGCGCAGGACTCTGGAAACACCATATATTTT.

The rearrangement links TRBV27 to TRBJ2-7, with 7 bases that match TRBD1. The CDR3 loop spans 13 amino acids. V dropped 8 bases and J dropped 1; count of bases not matched to a gene: 5. Germline V gene data show CDR1 as MNHEY and CDR2 as SMNVEV (reference sequence). The CDR3 protein is CASGSRGSYEQYF. The CDR3 DNA sequence: TGTGCCAGCGGGAGCAGGGGGTCCTACGAGCAGTACTTC.

This rearrangement joins TRBV14 to TRBJ1-5; D ambiguous. V lost 4 bases and J lost 2, with 12 bases in between. This CDR3 region has 15 residues. From germline, CDR1 is SGHDN and CDR2 FVKESK. In DNA form, the CDR3 reads TGTGCCAGCAGCCCTCGGGATTCGGGCAATCAGCCCCAGCATTTT. It codes for CASSPRDSGNQPQHF.

This chain uses TRBV5-1 with TRBJ2-1; D is uncertain. The germline V and J ends were trimmed by 1 base and 5 bases, with 7 bases remaining between them. The germline CDR1 and CDR2 sequences are SGHRS and YFSETQ. CDR3 length equals 13 residues. The CDR3, as DNA: TGCGCCAGCAGCTTGAGGACGGACAATGAGCAGTTCTTC. Translating it yields CASSLRTDNEQFF.

The chain is built from TRBV5-1 and TRBJ2-3, with 7 bases fitting TRBD2. Germline V gene sequence: CDR1 SGHRS, CDR2 YFSETQ. The CDR3 loop spans 16 amino acids. V lost 0 bases and J lost 0; bases outside the gene matches: 4. CDR3 DNA: TGCGCCAGCAGCTTGGGCGGGGGTACTAGCACAGATACGCAGTATTTT. Translated: CASSLGGGTSTDTQYF.

The chain couples TRBV11-2 to TRBJ2-7; TRBD1 might be the D (5 bases). The CDR3 spans 15 residues. Trimming pared 0 bases from V and 5 bases from J, leaving 14 bases between. CDR1 and CDR2 (germline): SGHAT, FQNNGV. CDR3 loop: CASSLDSNQGHEQYF. In DNA form, the CDR3 reads TGTGCCAGCAGCTTAGACTCAAATCAGGGCCACGAGCAGTACTTC. Together with reference TRBV11-2 and TRBJ2-7, the CDR3 gives the full variable domain: EAGVAQSPRYKIIEKRQSVAFWCNPISGHATLYWYQQILGQGPKLLIQFQNNGVVDDSQLPKDRFSAERLKGVDSTLKIQPAKLEDSAVYLCASSLDSNQGHEQYFGPGTRLTVT.

This sequence joins TRBV20-1 and TRBJ2-1, with D uncertain. The ends were cut back, 6 bases at V and 5 bases at J, with 8 bases in the middle. Germline V CDR1 and CDR2: DFQATT, SNEGSKA (reference sequence). This CDR3 comprises 11 residues. CDR3 sequence: CSAGVHNEQFF. For the CDR3, the DNA is TGCAGTGCAGGAGTCCACAATGAGCAGTTCTTC.

The chain carries TRBV5-1 and TRBJ2-3; 7 nucleotides agree with TRBD2. This CDR3 region has 14 residues. Trimming at V came to 6 bases and at J to 2 bases, leaving 6 bases not matched to a gene. Germline V gene sequence: CDR1 SGHRS, CDR2 YFSETQ. CDR3 residues: CASKGGPFTDTQYF. CDR3 bases: TGCGCCAGCAAGGGAGGGCCTTTCACAGATACGCAGTATTTT.

The CDR3 DNA is TGTGCCAGCAGCTTAGACCCAGGGACGTCCTACGAGCAGTACTTC. Translated: CASSLDPGTSYEQYF. This chain joins TRBV7-2 and TRBJ2-7; D tentatively fits TRBD1 or TRBD2 (5 bases each). The V and J ends lost 1 base and 1 base respectively, with 11 bases between them. Germline V CDR1 and CDR2: SGHTA, FQGNSA. The CDR3 is made up of 15 amino acids.

This sequence joins TRBV7-2 and TRBJ2-1; D is ambiguous. The ends were cut back, 1 base at V and 2 bases at J, with 6 bases in the middle. The CDR3 runs to 14 residues. Germline CDR1 SGHTA, CDR2 FQGNSA. The DNA for the CDR3 is TGTGCCAGCAGCTTAGGGACGGCCTACAATGAGCAGTTCTTC. As protein: CASSLGTAYNEQFF.

CDR3 bases: TGTGCCAGCAGTTTTGCGGGAGTCAGAGAGACCCAGTACTTC. Its protein is CASSFAGVRETQYF. The chain links TRBV27 to TRBJ2-5; TRBD2 matches at 7 bases. Germline lookup yields CDR1 MNHEY and CDR2 SMNVEV (reference sequence). V dropped 3 bases and J dropped 4; count of bases not matched to a gene: 5. The CDR3 consists of 14 residues.

This sequence joins TRBV6-1 and TRBJ1-1, with 8 bases identical to TRBD1. Germline CDR1 and CDR2: MNHNS and SASEGT. The CDR3 is made up of 13 amino acids. Trimming at V came to 8 bases and at J to 6 bases, leaving 8 bases not matched to a gene. The CDR3 loop reads CASVRTGPAEAFF. CDR3 in DNA: TGTGCCAGCGTTAGGACAGGGCCGGCTGAAGCTTTCTTT.

This clone was detected once. The chain links TRBV18 to TRBJ2-1; 12 bases are shared with TRBD2. The V gene end was trimmed by 5 bases and the J gene end by 3 bases; junction bases not matched to a gene: 2. Germline CDR1 is KGHSH and CDR2 is LQKENI. The CDR3 sequence is 15 residues long. DNA for the CDR3: TGTGCCAGCTCATCGACTAGCGGGGGCTACAATGAGCAGTTCTTC. Protein product: CASSSTSGGYNEQFF.

This sequence joins TRBV5-1 and TRBJ2-7; 7 bases map to TRBD1. Looked up from germline, CDR1 is SGHRS and CDR2 is YFSETQ. V dropped 4 bases and J dropped 2; count of bases not matched to a gene: 9. The CDR3 has 15 amino acids. CDR3: CASSIGQAPAYEQYF. The CDR3 region has the DNA TGCGCCAGCAGCATCGGACAGGCTCCCGCCTACGAGCAGTACTTC.